Below, 4 T cell receptor beta chains from the same sample are listed, as sequenced in a study of blood T cells in healthy people across ages. Primed by a sample-barcoded 5' primer and a J-beta primer mix, a second PCR proceeded for roughly 6 to 12 cycles. TCRdb reprocessed the 5' RACE reads via MiXCR and lists one record per CDR3 protein. This table holds just under 900,000 distinct CDR3 sequences, 29% found once. Sequenced material: blood. The receptor source for this set is a woman aged 80 or over in good health.

This clonotype was counted at least ten times. The V gene is TRBV30, the J gene TRBJ1-2, with D possibly being TRBD1 (6 bases). V was clipped by 6 bases and J by 4 bases, with 15 bases between them. Germline V CDR1 and CDR2: GTSNPN, SVGIG (reference sequence). This CDR3 spans 13 amino acids. The CDR3 sequence: CACQAGGGYGYTF. Written as DNA, the CDR3 is TGTGCCTGCCAAGCCGGGGGCGGCTATGGCTACACCTTC.

For this clonotype: A much larger clonotype is one base distant, so this may be a read error. The V call is TRBV18, the J call TRBJ2-7, with D unclear. CDR3 size: 14 residues. Germline CDR1 is KGHSH and CDR2 is LQKENI. V lost 4 bases and J lost 2, with 12 bases in between. The CDR3 DNA follows: TGTGCCAGCTCACACAGCCTCAATCCCTACGAGCAGTACTTC. Its protein product is CASSHSLNPYEQYF.

With respect to this clonotype: A much larger clone sits a single nucleotide away, making a read error possible. The chain joins TRBV4-3 to TRBJ2-3, with 8 positions matching TRBD2. The CDR3 totals 17 residues. Germline CDR1 LGHNA, CDR2 YSLEER. CDR3 loop: CASNQERGLALADTQYF. The CDR3 nucleotides are TGCGCCAGCAACCAAGAACGAGGACTAGCATTAGCAGATACGCAGTATTTT.

The sample holds a few counts of this clonotype. Being one base from a much bigger clone, this may be a read error. The V call is TRBV6-2 or TRBV6-3, the J call TRBJ2-5; TRBD1 aligns across 8 bases. Germline V gene sequence: CDR1 MNHEY, CDR2 SVGEGT. J gave up 11 bases and V 7 bases, and 15 bases lay outside the gene matches. The length of the CDR3 is 14 residues. The CDR3 loop is CASIHPDRGNEQYF. DNA of the CDR3: TGTGCCAGCATCCACCCCGACAGGGGCAATGAGCAGTACTTC.